Presented here are 10 T cell receptor beta chains from one specimen sequenced in a study of cytomegalovirus exposure and HLA in healthy donors. With 60 Vbeta and 13 Jbeta primers, the PCR was carried out. TCRdb's copy holds only in-frame clones and misses some; the assay was immunoSEQ multiplex PCR. The table includes approximately 170,000 clones, over 75% detected once. The source material was PBMCs. All receptors derive from a man aged 50-60 years in good health and CMV-seropositive.

About this clone itself: Germline and junction disagree at one end, which may indicate a read error. The chain combines TRBV15 with TRBJ2-2; TRBD1 agrees at 9 bases. The germline CDR1 and CDR2 sequences are LNHNV and YYDKDF (reference sequence). CDR3 size: 21 residues. The DNA of the CDR3 is TGTGCCATCAGCAGAGGGCGAGTAACAGGGGGCACCACCTTGAACACCGGGGAGCTGTTTTTT. This codes for CAISRGRVTGGTTLNTGELFF.

This sequence joins TRBV6-5 and TRBJ2-7; 9 nucleotides align to TRBD1. Trimming took 9 bases from V and 2 from J; bases not matched to a gene: 11. CDR3 length: 15 amino acids. Germline V gives CDR1 MNHEY, CDR2 SVGAGI. The CDR3 nucleotides are TGTGCCAGTCAGCCGGGACAGGGTAGGACCTACGAGCAGTACTTC. This codes for CASQPGQGRTYEQYF.

The chain couples TRBV30 to TRBJ1-1; D is unclear. This CDR3 has 13 residues. V lost 3 bases and J 0 bases, leaving 8 bases between the germline ends. Germline V gene lookup returns CDR1 GTSNPN and CDR2 SVGIG (reference sequence). The CDR3 DNA follows: TGTGCCTGGAGAGTAGCGATGAACACTGAAGCTTTCTTT. This sequence encodes CAWRVAMNTEAFF.

Note on this clone: The same CDR3 arises from other DNA sequences in this sample as well. In DNA, the CDR3 is TGCAGCGCCTGGAGCGGGAGGTTCACCGGGGAGCTGTTTTTT. Its protein is CSAWSGRFTGELFF. The V and J genes are TRBV29-1 and TRBJ2-2; the match to TRBD2 covers 9 bases. J lost 4 bases, V lost 7 bases, and 7 bases had no gene match. The CDR3 consists of 14 residues. The germline gives CDR1 SQVTM, CDR2 ANQGSEA.

This chain links TRBV6-1 with TRBJ2-7; the D gene is possibly TRBD1 (5 bases). This CDR3 is built from 13 residues. V was trimmed by 5 bases and J by 0 bases, leaving 8 bases between them. The germline V gene has CDR1 MNHNS and CDR2 SASEGT. CDR3 sequence (DNA): TGTGCCAGCAGTACAGGCAGCTCCTACGAGCAGTACTTC. Its protein product is CASSTGSSYEQYF.

The chain carries TRBV30 and TRBJ1-1; TRBD1 matches 9 bases. The germline CDR1 and CDR2 sequences are GTSNPN and SVGIG (reference sequence). J lost 3 bases, V lost 4 bases, and 3 bases had no gene match. The CDR3 runs 13 residues. The CDR3 loop is CAWKGQGYTEAFF. CDR3 bases: TGTGCCTGGAAGGGACAGGGTTACACTGAAGCTTTCTTT. Full variable domain (remainder filled in from reference TRBV30 and TRBJ1-1): SQTIHQWPATLVQPVGSPLSLECTVEGTSNPNLYWYRQAAGRGLQLLFYSVGIGQISSEVPQNLSASRPQDRQFILSSKKLLLSDSGFYLCAWKGQGYTEAFFGQGTRLTVV.

The gene calls are TRBV7-3 and TRBJ2-1; 9 bases are shared with TRBD1. Germline V gene data show CDR1 as SGHTA and CDR2 as FQGTGA. The CDR3 loop spans 16 amino acids. V trimming: 1 base; J trimming: 9 bases; junction bases outside the gene matches: 10. CDR3 sequence (DNA): TGTGCCAGCAGCTTAAGCTCCGGGACAGGGTATACTGAGCAGTTCTTC. This translates into CASSLSSGTGYTEQFF.

The V gene is TRBV27, the J gene TRBJ2-3, with TRBD2 matching 7 bases. The CDR3 sequence is 16 residues long. The junction had 15 bases not matched to a gene; V was cut back by 6 bases and J by 6 bases. The germline CDR1 and CDR2 sequences are MNHEY and SMNVEV (reference sequence). The CDR3 here is CASSRAGGLVGDTQYF. The CDR3 DNA reads TGTGCCAGCAGCCGGGCAGGAGGACTAGTGGGCGATACGCAGTATTTT.

This sequence joins TRBV30 and TRBJ2-3; 11 bases match TRBD2. V lost 3 bases to trimming and J lost 3 bases; unmatched junction nucleotides: 5. This CDR3 spans 15 amino acids. Germline CDR1 is GTSNPN and CDR2 is SVGIG (reference sequence). In DNA form, the CDR3 reads TGTGCCTGGAGGTTAGCGGGAGGGTGGACAGATACGCAGTATTTT. This translates into CAWRLAGGWTDTQYF.

V is TRBV5-1 and J is TRBJ2-3; no definite D call. Germline V gene lookup returns CDR1 SGHRS and CDR2 YFSETQ. The CDR3 loop spans 14 amino acids. The germline V and J ends were trimmed by 5 bases and 3 bases, with 13 bases remaining between them. The CDR3 sequence: CASSPYRSTDTQYF. The CDR3 DNA is TGCGCCAGCAGTCCCTACCGAAGTACAGATACGCAGTATTTT.